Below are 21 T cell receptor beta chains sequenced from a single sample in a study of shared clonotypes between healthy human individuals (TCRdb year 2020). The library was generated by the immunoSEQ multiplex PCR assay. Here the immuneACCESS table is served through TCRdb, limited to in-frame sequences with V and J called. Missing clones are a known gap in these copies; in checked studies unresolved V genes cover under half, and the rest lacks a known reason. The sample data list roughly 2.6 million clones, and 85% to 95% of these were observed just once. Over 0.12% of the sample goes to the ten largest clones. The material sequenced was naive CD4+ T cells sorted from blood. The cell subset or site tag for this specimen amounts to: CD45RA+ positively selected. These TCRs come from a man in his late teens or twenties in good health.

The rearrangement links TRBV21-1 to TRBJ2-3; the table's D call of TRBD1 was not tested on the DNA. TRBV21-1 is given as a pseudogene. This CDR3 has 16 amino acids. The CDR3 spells CASTSQQGAWTDTQYF. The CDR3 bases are TGTGCCAGCACCAGCCAACAGGGGGCATGGACAGATACGCAGTATTTT.

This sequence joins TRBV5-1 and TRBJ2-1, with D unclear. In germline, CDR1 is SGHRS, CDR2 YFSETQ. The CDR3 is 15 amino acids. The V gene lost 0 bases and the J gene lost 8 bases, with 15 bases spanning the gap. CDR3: CASSLEPKPVDEQFF. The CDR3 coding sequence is TGCGCCAGCAGCTTGGAGCCTAAACCAGTCGATGAGCAGTTCTTC.

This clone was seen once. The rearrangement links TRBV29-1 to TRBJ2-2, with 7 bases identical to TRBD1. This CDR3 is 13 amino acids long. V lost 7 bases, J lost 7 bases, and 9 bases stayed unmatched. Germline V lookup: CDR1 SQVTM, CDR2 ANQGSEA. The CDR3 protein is CSAPDRVGGELFF. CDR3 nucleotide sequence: TGCAGCGCACCCGACAGGGTAGGCGGGGAGCTGTTTTTT.

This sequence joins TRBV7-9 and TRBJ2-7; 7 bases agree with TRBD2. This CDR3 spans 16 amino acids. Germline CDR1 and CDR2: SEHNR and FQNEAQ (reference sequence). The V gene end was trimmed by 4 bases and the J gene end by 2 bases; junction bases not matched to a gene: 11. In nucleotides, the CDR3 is TGTGCCAGCAGCTCCGCCGGCCTAGCGGTCCCCTACGAGCAGTACTTC. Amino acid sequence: CASSSAGLAVPYEQYF.

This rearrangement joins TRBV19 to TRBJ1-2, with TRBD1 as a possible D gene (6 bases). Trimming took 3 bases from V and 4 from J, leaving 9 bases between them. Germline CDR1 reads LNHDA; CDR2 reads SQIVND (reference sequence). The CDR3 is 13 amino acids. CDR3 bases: TGTGCCAGTAGTATGCAGGGGCTCTATGGCTACACCTTC. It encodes CASSMQGLYGYTF.

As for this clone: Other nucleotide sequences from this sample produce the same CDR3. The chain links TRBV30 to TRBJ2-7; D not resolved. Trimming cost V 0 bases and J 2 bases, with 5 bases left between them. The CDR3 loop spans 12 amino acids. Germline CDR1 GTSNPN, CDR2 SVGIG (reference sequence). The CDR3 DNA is TGTGCCTGGAGTGTGCCCCCCTACGAGCAGTACTTC. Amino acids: CAWSVPPYEQYF.

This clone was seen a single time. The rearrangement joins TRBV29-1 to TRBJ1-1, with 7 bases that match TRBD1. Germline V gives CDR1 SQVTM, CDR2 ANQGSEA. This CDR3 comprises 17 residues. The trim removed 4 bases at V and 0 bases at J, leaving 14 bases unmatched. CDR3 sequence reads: CSVGETGTAVMNTEAFF. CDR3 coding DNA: TGCAGCGTTGGGGAAACCGGGACAGCTGTTATGAACACTGAAGCTTTCTTT.

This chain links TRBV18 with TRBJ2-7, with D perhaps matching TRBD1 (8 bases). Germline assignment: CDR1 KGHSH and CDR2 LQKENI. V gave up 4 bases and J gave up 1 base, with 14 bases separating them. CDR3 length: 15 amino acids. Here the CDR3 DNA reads TGTGCCAGCTCACAGAGCGGGACAGGATCCTACGAGCAGTACTTC. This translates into CASSQSGTGSYEQYF.

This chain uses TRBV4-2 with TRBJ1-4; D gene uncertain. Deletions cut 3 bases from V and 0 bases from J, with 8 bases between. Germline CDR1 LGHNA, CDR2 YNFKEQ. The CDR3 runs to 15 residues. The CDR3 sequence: CASSQKPATNEKLFF. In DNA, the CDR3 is TGTGCCAGCAGCCAGAAGCCGGCAACTAATGAAAAACTGTTTTTT.

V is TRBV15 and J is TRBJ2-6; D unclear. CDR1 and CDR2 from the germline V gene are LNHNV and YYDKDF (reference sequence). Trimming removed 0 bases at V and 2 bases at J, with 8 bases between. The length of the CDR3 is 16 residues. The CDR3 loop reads CATSRDAGTGANVLTF. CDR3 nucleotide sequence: TGTGCCACCAGCAGAGATGCAGGAACTGGGGCCAACGTCCTGACTTTC.

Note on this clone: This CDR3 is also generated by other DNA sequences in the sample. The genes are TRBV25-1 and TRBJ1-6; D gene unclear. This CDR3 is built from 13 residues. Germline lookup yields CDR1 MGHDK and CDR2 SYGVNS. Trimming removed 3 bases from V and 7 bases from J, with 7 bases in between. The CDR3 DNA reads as TGTGCCAGCAGTGATACCGGGAATTCACCCCTCCACTTT. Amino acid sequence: CASSDTGNSPLHF.

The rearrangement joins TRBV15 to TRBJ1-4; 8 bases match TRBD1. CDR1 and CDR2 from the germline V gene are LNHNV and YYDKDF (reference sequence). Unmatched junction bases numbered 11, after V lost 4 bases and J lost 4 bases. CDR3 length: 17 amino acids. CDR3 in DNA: TGTGCCACCAGCACACCTTGGACAGGGTCGAATAATGAAAAACTGTTTTTT. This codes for CATSTPWTGSNNEKLFF.

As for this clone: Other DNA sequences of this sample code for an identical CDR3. CDR3 region: CAWSVGGTLYEQYF. In DNA form, the CDR3 reads TGTGCCTGGAGTGTCGGCGGGACCCTGTACGAGCAGTACTTC. The chain uses TRBV30 and TRBJ2-7; possible D gene TRBD2, 6 bases. Germline V gene lookup returns CDR1 GTSNPN and CDR2 SVGIG (reference sequence). V was shortened by 0 bases and J by 4 bases, with 13 bases between the two germline ends. The CDR3 length is 14 residues.

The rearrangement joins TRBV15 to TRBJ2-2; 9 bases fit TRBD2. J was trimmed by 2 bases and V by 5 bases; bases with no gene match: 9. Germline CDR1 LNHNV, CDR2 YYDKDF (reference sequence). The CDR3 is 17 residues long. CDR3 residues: CATSPSPLAGNTGELFF. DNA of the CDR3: TGTGCCACCAGCCCCAGCCCCCTAGCGGGAAACACCGGGGAGCTGTTTTTT.

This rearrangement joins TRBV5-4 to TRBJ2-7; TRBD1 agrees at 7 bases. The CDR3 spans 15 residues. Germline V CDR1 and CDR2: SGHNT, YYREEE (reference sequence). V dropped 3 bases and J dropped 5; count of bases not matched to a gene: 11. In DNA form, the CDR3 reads TGTGCCAGCAGCTCTCGACAGGGAAATAGGGACGAGCAGTACTTC. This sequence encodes CASSSRQGNRDEQYF.

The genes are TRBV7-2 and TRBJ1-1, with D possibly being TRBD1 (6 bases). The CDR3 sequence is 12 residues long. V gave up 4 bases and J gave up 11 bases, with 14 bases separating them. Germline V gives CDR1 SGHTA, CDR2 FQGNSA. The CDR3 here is CASSSNRVKAFF. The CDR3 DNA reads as TGTGCCAGCAGCTCAAACAGGGTTAAGGCTTTCTTT.

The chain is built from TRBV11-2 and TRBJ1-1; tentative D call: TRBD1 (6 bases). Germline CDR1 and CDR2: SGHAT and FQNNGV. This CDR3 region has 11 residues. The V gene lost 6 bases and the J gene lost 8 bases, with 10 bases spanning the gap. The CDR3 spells CASSYRDEAFF. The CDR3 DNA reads TGTGCCAGCAGTTACAGGGACGAAGCTTTCTTT.

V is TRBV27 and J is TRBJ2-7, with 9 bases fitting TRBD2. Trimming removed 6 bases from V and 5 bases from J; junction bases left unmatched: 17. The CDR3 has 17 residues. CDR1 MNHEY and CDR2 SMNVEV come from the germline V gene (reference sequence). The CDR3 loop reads CASRSLAGFSIYDEQYF. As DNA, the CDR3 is TGTGCCAGCAGGTCGCTAGCGGGATTCTCAATTTACGACGAGCAGTACTTC.

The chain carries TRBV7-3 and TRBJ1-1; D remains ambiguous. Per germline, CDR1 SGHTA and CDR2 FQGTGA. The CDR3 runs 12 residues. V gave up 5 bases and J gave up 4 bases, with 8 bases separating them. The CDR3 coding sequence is TGTGCCAGCAGCCGGACTGGCACTGAAGCTTTCTTT. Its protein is CASSRTGTEAFF.

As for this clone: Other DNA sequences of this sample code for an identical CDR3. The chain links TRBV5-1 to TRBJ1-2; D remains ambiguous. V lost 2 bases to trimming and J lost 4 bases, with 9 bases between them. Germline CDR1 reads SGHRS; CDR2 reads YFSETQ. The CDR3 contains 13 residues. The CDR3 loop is CASSLGGSYGYTF. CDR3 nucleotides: TGCGCCAGCAGCTTAGGCGGGTCCTATGGCTACACCTTC. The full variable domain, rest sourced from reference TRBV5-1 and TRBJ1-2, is KAGVTQTPRYLIKTRGQQVTLSCSPISGHRSVSWYQQTPGQGLQFLFEYFSETQRNKGNFPGRFSGRQFSNSRSEMNVSTLELGDSALYLCASSLGGSYGYTFGSGTRLTVV.

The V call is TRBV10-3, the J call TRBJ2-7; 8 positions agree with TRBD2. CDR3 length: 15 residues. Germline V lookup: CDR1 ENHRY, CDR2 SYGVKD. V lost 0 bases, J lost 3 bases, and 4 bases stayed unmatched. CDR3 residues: CAISESERGGYEQYF. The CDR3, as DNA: TGTGCCATCAGTGAGTCCGAACGGGGGGGCTACGAGCAGTACTTC.